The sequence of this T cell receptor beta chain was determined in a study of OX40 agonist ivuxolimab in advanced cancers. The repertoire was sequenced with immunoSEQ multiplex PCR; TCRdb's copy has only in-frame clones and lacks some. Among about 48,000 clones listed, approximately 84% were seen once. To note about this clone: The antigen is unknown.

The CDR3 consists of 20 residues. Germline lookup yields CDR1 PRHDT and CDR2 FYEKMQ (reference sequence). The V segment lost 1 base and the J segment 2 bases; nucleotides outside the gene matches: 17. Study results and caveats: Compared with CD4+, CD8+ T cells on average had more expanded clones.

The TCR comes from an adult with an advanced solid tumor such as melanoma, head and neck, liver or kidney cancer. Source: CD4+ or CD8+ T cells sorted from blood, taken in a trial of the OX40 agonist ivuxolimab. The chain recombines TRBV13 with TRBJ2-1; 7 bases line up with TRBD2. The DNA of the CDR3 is TGTGCCAGCAGCTTAGCCGGGAGGAAACTCGGCCGAACTACCTACAATGAGCAGTTCTTC. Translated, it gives CASSLAGRKLGRTTYNEQFF.